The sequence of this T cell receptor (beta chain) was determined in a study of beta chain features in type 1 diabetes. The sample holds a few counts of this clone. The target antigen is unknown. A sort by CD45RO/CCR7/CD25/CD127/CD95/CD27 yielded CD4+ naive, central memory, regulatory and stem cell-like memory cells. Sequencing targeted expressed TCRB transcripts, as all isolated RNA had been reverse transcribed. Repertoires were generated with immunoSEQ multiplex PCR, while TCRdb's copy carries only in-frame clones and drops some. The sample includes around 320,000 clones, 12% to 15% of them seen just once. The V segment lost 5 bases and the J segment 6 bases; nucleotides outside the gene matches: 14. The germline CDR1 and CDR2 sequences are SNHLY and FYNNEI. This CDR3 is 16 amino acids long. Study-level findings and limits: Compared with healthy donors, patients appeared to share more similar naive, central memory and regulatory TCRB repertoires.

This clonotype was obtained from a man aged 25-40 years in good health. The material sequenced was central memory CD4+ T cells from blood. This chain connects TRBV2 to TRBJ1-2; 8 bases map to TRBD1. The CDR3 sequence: CASSPRTGRNRDGYTF. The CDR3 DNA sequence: TGTGCCAGCAGTCCTCGGACAGGGAGGAACAGAGATGGCTACACCTTC. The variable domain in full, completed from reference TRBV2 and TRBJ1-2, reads EPEVTQTPSHQVTQMGQEVILRCVPISNHLYFYWYRQILGQKVEFLVSFYNNEISEKSEIFDDQFSVERPDGSNFTLKIRSTKLEDSAMYFCASSPRTGRNRDGYTFGSGTRLTVV.